This TCR beta chain is from a study of cytomegalovirus exposure and HLA in healthy donors. Whole-study context: One earlier analysis, a look at 150 million to 200 million T cells, found some 120 million unique TCR beta sequences.

Regarding the study as a whole: TRBV6-2, TRBV6-3 and other indistinguishable V segments were excluded.

The CDR3 consists of 12 residues. The ends were cut back, 2 bases at V and 2 bases at J, with 4 bases in the middle. The germline CDR1 and CDR2 sequences are SQVTM and ANQGSEA. Remarks on this clone: The antigen remains unidentified.

The PCR had 60 Vbeta and 13 Jbeta primers. Assay: immunoSEQ multiplex PCR; the TCRdb copy retains only in-frame clones and omits some. The sample has approximately 75,000 clones; roughly 88% are singletons. The sequenced material came from PBMCs. The receptor's source is a man aged 70-80 years in good health and CMV-seropositive. The chain has TRBV29-1 and TRBJ1-3; D remains ambiguous. This CDR3 is CSVETTGNTIYF. Written as DNA, the CDR3 is TGCAGCGTTGAAACTACTGGAAACACCATATATTTT.